These T cell receptor beta chains were read from a single sample in a study of blood T cell repertoires in COVID-19. Clones were read by immunoSEQ multiplex PCR, and TCRdb kept only the in-frame ones, dropping some. The table lists around 120,000 clones, 70% to 90% of them singletons, with 2% to 2.5% in the top ten. Material: peripheral blood. These receptors were obtained from a human donor in a cohort sampled during active COVID-19. Each CDR3 is given with its conserved first and last residue. The order of the fields is clone size, J gene, D gene, V gene, CDR3 DNA, CDR3 protein. The D gene is left open where the match is weak. A row's size may be missing; if present it is once, few, many or a size class.

. TRBJ2-4 TRBD2 TRBV19 TGTGCCAGTAGTACCTATTTACTAGCGGGAGGGAGCGGCATTCAGTACTTC CASSTYLLAGGSGIQYF
. TRBJ2-3 . TRBV10-1 TGCGCCAGCAGTGACCCGACTGGGTCAGCTACGCAGTATTTT CASSDPTGSATQYF
. TRBJ1-1 . TRBV27 TGTGCCAGCAGTTCGACGGTGACAGGTGAAGCTTTCTTT CASSSTVTGEAFF
. TRBJ1-3 . TRBV18 TGTGCCAGCTCACCAGGTACAGGGACAACTGGAAACACCATATATTTT CASSPGTGTTGNTIYF
. TRBJ2-1 . TRBV6-4 TGTGCCAGCAGTGGACAGGTCGGCAATGAGCAGTTCTTC CASSGQVGNEQFF
. TRBJ2-3 TRBD2 TRBV28 TGTGCCAGCAGCCTAGCGGGAACAGTTGCAGATACGCAGTATTTT CASSLAGTVADTQYF
. TRBJ1-5 . TRBV2 TGTGCCAGCAGTGAAGAGGGGCCCGAGGTGAGTCAGCCCCAGCATTTT CASSEEGPEVSQPQHF
. TRBJ1-2 . TRBV5-8 TGTGCCAGCAGCTTGGAACCGGGGGATGGCTACACCTTC CASSLEPGDGYTF
. TRBJ1-2 TRBD1 TRBV6-5 TGTGCCAGCAGTCTCTCTGGGACAGGGGATGGCTACACCTTC CASSLSGTGDGYTF
. TRBJ1-1 . TRBV10-1 TGCGCCAGCAGCGTGGGTACCAGGGGCACTGAAGCTTTCTTT CASSVGTRGTEAFF
. TRBJ2-7 TRBD2 TRBV7-2 TGTGCCAGCAGCCCCAGCGGGGACTACTACGAGCAGTACTTC CASSPSGDYYEQYF
. TRBJ2-3 . TRBV6-2/TRBV6-3 TGTGCCAGCAGTTATTCGCGGGATACGCAGTATTTT CASSYSRDTQYF
. TRBJ2-7 . TRBV27 TGTGCCAGCAGTATCCAACAGGGTTACGAGCAGTACTTC CASSIQQGYEQYF
. TRBJ2-3 . TRBV14 TGTGCCAGCAGCCAAGAGGCGCTAGCCAGCACAGATACGCAGTATTTT CASSQEALASTDTQYF
once TRBJ2-5 TRBD1 TRBV11-2 TGTGCCAGCAGCTTAGAAGGGGGCAGACAGACCCAGTACTTC CASSLEGGRQTQYF
. TRBJ2-1 . TRBV10-3 TGTGCCATCAACCTTAGCGGCCGGGGCAGTGAGCAGTTCTTC CAINLSGRGSEQFF
. TRBJ1-1 . TRBV5-1 TGCGCCAGCAGCTTGGGGGGGCTGAACACTGAAGCTTTCTTT CASSLGGLNTEAFF
. TRBJ2-3 . TRBV5-1 TGCGCCAGCAGTCCAGAGTACAGACCAGGAACAGATACGCAGTATTTT CASSPEYRPGTDTQYF
. TRBJ2-1 TRBD2 TRBV27 TGTGCCAGTACTAGCGTCCTTATTAACAATGAGCAGTTCTTC CASTSVLINNEQFF
once TRBJ2-3 . TRBV6-6 TGTGCCAGCTGGGGAGCGAGGACAGATACGCAGTATTTT CASWGARTDTQYF
. TRBJ2-3 TRBD2 TRBV10-3 TGTGCCATCAGTGACGTGGCTAGCGGGTACACAGATACGCAGTATTTT CAISDVASGYTDTQYF
. TRBJ2-1 . TRBV5-1 TGCGCCAGCAGCCTAGAAGGGCGGGCCTCCTACAATGAGCAGTTCTTC CASSLEGRASYNEQFF
. TRBJ2-7 TRBD2 TRBV2 TGTGCCAGCGGACTAGCTTTCGAGCAGTACTTC CASGLAFEQYF
. TRBJ2-1 . TRBV3-1/TRBV3-2 TGTGCCAGCAGCCGGGGCGGGACGCCCTACAATGAGCAGTTCTTC CASSRGGTPYNEQFF
. TRBJ2-3 . TRBV28 TGTGCCAGCAGCGCTACTCCAGACTGGAAAAGGACAGATACGCAGTATTTT CASSATPDWKRTDTQYF
. TRBJ2-7 TRBD2 TRBV19 TGTGCCAGTACCCCATCTAGCGGTCATTCCTCCTACGAGCAGTACTTC CASTPSSGHSSYEQYF
. TRBJ2-1 . TRBV5-4 TGTGCCAGCAGCTTGAACACCCCTTTCAATGAGCAGTTCTTC CASSLNTPFNEQFF
. TRBJ2-2 TRBD1 TRBV10-1 TGCGCCAGCAGTGAGTCTCAGGGGGTAGGCGAGACCGGGGAGCTGTTTTTT CASSESQGVGETGELFF
once TRBJ2-3 TRBD2 TRBV6-6 TGTGCCAGCCGTCTAGCGGGAGGGCCAGCGAGCACAGATACGCAGTATTTT CASRLAGGPASTDTQYF
. TRBJ2-5 . TRBV7-2 TGTGCCAGCAGCTCCGCGACAGCCCAAGAGACCCAGTACTTC CASSSATAQETQYF
once TRBJ1-1 TRBD1 TRBV11-1 TGTGCCAGCAGCGAGGGACAGCTTAAGATCTTT CASSEGQLKIF
. TRBJ1-5 . TRBV6-1 TGTGCCGGTGGGGGACTCCAGTTAAATCAGCCCCAGCATTTT CAGGGLQLNQPQHF